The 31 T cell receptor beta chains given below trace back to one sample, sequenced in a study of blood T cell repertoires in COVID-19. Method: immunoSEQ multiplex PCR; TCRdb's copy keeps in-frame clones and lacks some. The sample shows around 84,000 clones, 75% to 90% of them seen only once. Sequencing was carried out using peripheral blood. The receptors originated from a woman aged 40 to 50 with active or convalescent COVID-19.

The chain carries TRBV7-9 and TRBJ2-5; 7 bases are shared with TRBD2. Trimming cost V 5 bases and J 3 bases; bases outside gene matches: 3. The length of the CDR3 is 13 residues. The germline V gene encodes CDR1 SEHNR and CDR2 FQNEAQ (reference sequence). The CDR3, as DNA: TGTGCCAGCAGCCCAGGACTAGAAGAGACCCAGTACTTC. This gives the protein CASSPGLEETQYF.

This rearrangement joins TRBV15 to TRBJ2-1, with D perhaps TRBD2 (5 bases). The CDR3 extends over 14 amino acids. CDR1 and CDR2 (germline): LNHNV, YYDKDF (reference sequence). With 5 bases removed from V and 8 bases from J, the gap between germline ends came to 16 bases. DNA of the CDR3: TGTGCCACCAGCGGCCGGGGTGGGAGTCATGAGCAGTTCTTC. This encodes CATSGRGGSHEQFF.

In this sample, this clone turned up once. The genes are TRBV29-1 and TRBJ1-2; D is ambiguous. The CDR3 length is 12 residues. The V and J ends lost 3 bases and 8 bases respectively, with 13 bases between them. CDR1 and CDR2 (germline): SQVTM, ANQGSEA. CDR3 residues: CSVDNPGGGYTF. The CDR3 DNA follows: TGCAGCGTTGATAACCCAGGTGGAGGCTACACCTTC.

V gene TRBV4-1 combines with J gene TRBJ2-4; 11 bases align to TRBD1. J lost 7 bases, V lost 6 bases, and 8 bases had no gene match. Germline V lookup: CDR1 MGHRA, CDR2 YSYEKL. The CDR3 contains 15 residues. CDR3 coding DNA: TGCGCCAGCAGGCTCGACGGGACAGGGGGGAACATTCAGTACTTC. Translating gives CASRLDGTGGNIQYF.

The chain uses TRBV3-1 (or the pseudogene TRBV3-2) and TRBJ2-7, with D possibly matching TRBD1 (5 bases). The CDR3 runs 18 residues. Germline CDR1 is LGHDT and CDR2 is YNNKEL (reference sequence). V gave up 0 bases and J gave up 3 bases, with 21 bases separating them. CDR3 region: CASSQEGHQDTLGYEQYF. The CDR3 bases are TGTGCCAGCAGCCAAGAGGGGCACCAGGACACCCTGGGCTACGAGCAGTACTTC.

CDR3 DNA sequence: TGTGCCAGCAGCCCTCCTAGCGGGAATTGGGAGCAGTACTTC. Translating gives CASSPPSGNWEQYF. J is TRBJ2-7 and V is TRBV28, with 9 positions matching TRBD2. Trimming removed 6 bases from V and 7 bases from J; junction bases left unmatched: 10. The CDR3 contains 14 residues. Germline values: CDR1 MDHEN, CDR2 SYDVKM.

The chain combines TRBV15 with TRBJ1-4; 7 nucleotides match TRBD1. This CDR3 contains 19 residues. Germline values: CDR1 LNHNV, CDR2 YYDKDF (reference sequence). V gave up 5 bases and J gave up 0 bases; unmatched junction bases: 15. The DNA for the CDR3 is TGTGCCACCAGCTTCCCCCGGGACAGAGCCGATGCAACTAATGAAAAACTGTTTTTT. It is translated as CATSFPRDRADATNEKLFF.

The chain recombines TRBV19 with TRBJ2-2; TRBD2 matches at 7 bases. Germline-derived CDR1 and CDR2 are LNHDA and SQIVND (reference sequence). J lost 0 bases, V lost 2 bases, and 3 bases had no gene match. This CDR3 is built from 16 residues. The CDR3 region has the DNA TGTGCCAGTAGTATATGGGGGGGATCGAACACCGGGGAGCTGTTTTTT. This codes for CASSIWGGSNTGELFF. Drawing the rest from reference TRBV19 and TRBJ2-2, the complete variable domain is DGGITQSPKYLFRKEGQNVTLSCEQNLNHDAMYWYRQDPGQGLRLIYYSQIVNDFQKGDIAEGYSVSREKKESFPLTVTSAQKNPTAFYLCASSIWGGSNTGELFFGEGSRLTVL.

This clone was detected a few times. CDR3 protein: CASSKALEGWSYGYTF. Here the CDR3 DNA reads TGTGCCAGCAGCAAAGCGCTCGAGGGTTGGTCCTATGGCTACACCTTC. The chain employs TRBV21-1 and TRBJ1-2. TRBV21-1 is marked as a pseudogene. The CDR3 spans 16 residues.

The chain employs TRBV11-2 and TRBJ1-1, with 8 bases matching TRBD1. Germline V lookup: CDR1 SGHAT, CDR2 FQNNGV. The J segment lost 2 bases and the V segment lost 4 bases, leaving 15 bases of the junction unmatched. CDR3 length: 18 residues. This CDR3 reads CASSSRPGQGSFNTEAFF. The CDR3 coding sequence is TGTGCCAGCAGCTCTAGGCCAGGACAGGGAAGCTTCAACACTGAAGCTTTCTTT.

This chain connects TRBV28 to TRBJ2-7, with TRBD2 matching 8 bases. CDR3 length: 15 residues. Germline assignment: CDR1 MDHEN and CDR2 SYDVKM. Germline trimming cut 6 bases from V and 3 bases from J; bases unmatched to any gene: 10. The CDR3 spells CASSPPGLGGYEQYF. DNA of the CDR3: TGTGCCAGCAGCCCGCCGGGACTAGGGGGCTACGAGCAGTACTTC.

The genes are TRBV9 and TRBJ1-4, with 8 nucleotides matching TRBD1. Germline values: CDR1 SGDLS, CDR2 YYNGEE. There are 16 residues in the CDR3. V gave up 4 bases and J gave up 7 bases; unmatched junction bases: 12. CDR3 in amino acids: CASSNGQGAIGEKLFF. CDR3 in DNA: TGTGCCAGCAGCAACGGGCAGGGGGCTATAGGTGAAAAACTGTTTTTT.

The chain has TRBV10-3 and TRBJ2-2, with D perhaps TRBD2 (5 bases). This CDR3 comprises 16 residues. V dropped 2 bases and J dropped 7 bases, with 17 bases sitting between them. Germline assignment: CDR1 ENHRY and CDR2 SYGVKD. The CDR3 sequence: CAISEGGRRSSGELFF. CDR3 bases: TGTGCCATCAGTGAGGGAGGCAGGCGTAGCAGCGGGGAGCTGTTTTTT.

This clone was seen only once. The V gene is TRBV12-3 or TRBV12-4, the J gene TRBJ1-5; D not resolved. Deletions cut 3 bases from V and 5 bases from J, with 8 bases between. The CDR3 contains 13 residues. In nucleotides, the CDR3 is TGTGCCAGCAGTTTTGAAAGCGATCAGCCCCAGCATTTT. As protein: CASSFESDQPQHF.

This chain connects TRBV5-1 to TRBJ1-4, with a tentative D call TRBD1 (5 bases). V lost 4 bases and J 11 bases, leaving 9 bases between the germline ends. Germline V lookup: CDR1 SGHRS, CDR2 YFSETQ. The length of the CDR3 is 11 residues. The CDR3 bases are TGCGCCAGCAGCCCGGGGGGGAAACTGTTTTTT. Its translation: CASSPGGKLFF.

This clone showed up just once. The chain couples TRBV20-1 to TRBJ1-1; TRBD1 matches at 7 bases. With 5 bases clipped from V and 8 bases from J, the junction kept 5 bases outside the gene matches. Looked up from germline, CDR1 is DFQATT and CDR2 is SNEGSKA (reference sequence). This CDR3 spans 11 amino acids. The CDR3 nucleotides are TGCAGTGCTCCAGGGGGTTGGGAAGCTTTCTTT. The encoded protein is CSAPGGWEAFF.

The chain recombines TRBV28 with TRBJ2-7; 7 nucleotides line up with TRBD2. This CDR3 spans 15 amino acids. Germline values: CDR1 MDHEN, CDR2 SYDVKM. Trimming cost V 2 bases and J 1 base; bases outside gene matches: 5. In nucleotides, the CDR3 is TGTGCCAGCAGTTTAGACCCTAGCGGTTCCTACGAGCAGTACTTC. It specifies CASSLDPSGSYEQYF.

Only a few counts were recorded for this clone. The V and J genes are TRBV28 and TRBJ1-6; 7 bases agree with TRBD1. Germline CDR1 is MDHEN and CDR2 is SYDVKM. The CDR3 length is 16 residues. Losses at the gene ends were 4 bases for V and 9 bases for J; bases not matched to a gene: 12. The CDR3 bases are TGTGCCAGCAGTTCACCCGCCCGGGCAGGGGGTTCACCCCTCCACTTT. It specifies CASSSPARAGGSPLHF.

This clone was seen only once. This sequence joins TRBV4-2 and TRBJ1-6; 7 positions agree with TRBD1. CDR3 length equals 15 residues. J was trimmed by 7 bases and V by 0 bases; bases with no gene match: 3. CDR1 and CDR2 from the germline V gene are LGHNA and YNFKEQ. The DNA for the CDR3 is TGTGCCAGCAGCCAAGAACAGGGGATCAATTCACCCCTCCACTTT. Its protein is CASSQEQGINSPLHF.

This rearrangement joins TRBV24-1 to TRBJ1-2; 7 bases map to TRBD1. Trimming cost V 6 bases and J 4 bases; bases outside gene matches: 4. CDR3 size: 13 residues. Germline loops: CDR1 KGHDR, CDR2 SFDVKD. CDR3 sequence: CATSNRGTYGYTF. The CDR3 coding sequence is TGTGCCACCAGTAACAGGGGAACCTATGGCTACACCTTC.

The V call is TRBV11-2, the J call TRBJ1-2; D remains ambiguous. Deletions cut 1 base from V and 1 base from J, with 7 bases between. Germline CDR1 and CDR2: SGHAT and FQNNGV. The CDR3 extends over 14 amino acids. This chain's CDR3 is CASSLGGLNYGYTF. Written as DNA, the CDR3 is TGTGCCAGCAGCTTAGGAGGCCTTAACTATGGCTACACCTTC.

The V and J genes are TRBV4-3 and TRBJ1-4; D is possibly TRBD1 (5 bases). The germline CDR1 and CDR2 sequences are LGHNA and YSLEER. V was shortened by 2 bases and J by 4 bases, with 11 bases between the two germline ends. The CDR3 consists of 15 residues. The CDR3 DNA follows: TGCGCCAGCAGCCAAACAGGCGCGTATAATGAAAAACTGTTTTTT. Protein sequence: CASSQTGAYNEKLFF.

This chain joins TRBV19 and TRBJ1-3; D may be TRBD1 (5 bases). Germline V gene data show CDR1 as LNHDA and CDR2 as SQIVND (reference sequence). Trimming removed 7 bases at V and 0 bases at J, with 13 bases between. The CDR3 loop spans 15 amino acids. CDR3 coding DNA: TGTGCCAGTACCATCGGGGGGAACTCTGGAAACACCATATATTTT. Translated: CASTIGGNSGNTIYF. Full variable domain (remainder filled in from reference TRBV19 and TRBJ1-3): DGGITQSPKYLFRKEGQNVTLSCEQNLNHDAMYWYRQDPGQGLRLIYYSQIVNDFQKGDIAEGYSVSREKKESFPLTVTSAQKNPTAFYLCASTIGGNSGNTIYFGEGSWLTVV.

CDR3 residues: CASSLTRESTDTQYF. For the CDR3, the DNA is TGTGCCAGCAGCCTAACTAGGGAAAGCACAGATACGCAGTATTTT. The rearrangement joins TRBV7-2 to TRBJ2-3; D perhaps matches TRBD2 (5 bases). The CDR3 extends over 15 amino acids. Germline assignment: CDR1 SGHTA and CDR2 FQGNSA. V was trimmed by 5 bases and J by 0 bases, leaving 12 bases between them.

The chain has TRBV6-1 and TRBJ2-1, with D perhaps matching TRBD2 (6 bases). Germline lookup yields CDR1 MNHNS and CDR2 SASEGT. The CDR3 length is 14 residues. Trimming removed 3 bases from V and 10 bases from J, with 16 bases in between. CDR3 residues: CASSDLWGESEQFF. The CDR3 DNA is TGTGCCAGCAGTGACCTTTGGGGGGAGTCAGAGCAGTTCTTC.

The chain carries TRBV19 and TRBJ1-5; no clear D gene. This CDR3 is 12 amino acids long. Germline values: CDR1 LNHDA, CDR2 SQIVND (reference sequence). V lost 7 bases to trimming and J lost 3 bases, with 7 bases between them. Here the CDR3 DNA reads TGTGCCAGTAAAGTGGCCAATCAGCCCCAGCATTTT. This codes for CASKVANQPQHF.

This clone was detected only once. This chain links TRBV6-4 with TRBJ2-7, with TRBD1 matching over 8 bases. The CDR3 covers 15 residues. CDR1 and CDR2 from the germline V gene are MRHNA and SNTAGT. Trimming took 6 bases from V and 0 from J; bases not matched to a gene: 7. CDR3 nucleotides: TGTGCCAGCAGGAACCGGGACAGGAGCTCCTACGAGCAGTACTTC. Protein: CASRNRDRSSYEQYF.

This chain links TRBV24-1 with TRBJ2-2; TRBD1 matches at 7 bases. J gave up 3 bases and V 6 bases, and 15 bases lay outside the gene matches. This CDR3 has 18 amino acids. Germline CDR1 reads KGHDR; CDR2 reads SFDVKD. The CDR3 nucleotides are TGTGCCACCAGTCACCTGACGTCCGACAGGGCGTACACCGGGGAGCTGTTTTTT. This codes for CATSHLTSDRAYTGELFF.

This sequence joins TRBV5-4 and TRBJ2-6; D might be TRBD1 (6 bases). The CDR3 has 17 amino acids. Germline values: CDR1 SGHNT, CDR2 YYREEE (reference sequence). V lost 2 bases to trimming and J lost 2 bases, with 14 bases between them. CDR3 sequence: CASSLEQGLPGANVLTF. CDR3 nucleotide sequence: TGTGCCAGCAGCTTAGAACAGGGTTTACCTGGGGCCAACGTCCTGACTTTC.

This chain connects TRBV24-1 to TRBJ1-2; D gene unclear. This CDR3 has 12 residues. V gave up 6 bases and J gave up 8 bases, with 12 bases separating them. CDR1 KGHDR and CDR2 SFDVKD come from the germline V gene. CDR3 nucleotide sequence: TGTGCCACCAGTACAGCCAGCCTAGGCTACACCTTC. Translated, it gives CATSTASLGYTF.

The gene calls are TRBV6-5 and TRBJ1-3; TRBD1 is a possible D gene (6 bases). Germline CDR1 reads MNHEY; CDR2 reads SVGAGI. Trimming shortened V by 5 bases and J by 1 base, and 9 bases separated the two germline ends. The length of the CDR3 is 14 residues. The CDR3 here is CASSPGTSGNTIYF. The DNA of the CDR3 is TGTGCCAGCAGTCCTGGGACATCTGGAAACACCATATATTTT.